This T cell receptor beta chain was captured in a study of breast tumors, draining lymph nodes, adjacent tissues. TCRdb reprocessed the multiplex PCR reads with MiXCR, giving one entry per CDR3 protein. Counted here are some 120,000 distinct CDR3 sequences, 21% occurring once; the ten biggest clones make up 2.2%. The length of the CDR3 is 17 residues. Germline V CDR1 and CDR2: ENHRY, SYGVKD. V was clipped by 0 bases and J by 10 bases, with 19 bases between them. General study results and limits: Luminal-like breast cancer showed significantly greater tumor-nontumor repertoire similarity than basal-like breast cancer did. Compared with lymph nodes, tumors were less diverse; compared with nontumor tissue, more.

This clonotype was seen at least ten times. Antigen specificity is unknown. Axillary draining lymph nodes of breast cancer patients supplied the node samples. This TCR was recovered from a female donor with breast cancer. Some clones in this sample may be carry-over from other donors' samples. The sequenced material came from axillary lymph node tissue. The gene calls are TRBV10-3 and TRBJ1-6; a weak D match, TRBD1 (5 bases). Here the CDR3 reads CAISESNTSGGSSPLHF. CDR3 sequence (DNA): TGTGCCATCAGTGAGTCGAATACTTCCGGGGGGTCGTCACCCCTCCACTTT.